These 25 T cell receptor beta chains were all obtained from the same sample, sequenced in a study of cytomegalovirus exposure and HLA in healthy donors. This table comes from immunoSEQ multiplex PCR, and its TCRdb copy is limited to in-frame clones, with some not included. The data show roughly 63,000 clones, approximately 88% seen once. The specimen sequenced was PBMCs. These receptors all come from a woman under 30 in good health and CMV-seronegative.

CDR3 DNA sequence: TGTGCCAGCAGCCGCGACAGGGGAGTGGGCAATCAGCCCCAGCATTTT. Translated: CASSRDRGVGNQPQHF. The chain links TRBV4-2 to TRBJ1-5; TRBD1 matches at 8 bases. This CDR3 is built from 16 residues. CDR1 LGHNA and CDR2 YNFKEQ come from the germline V gene. Trimming at V came to 4 bases and at J to 2 bases, leaving 7 bases not matched to a gene.

This chain links TRBV7-5 with TRBJ2-7; the D call in the table, TRBD2, was not verified against the DNA. TRBV7-5 is listed as a pseudogene. CDR3 length: 16 amino acids. The CDR3 protein is CVRSYGGTGEDYEQYF. Written as DNA, the CDR3 is TGTGTCAGAAGCTACGGGGGTACTGGGGAAGACTACGAGCAGTACTTC.

The V gene is TRBV30, the J gene TRBJ2-5, with 11 bases fitting TRBD2. CDR1 is GTSNPN and CDR2 is SVGIG in the germline V gene (reference sequence). The V gene end was trimmed by 3 bases and the J gene end by 4 bases; junction bases not matched to a gene: 7. The CDR3 runs 15 residues. CDR3 sequence reads: CAWRLVTSGGETQYF. The CDR3 DNA is TGTGCCTGGAGACTTGTTACTAGCGGGGGAGAGACCCAGTACTTC.

The J gene is TRBJ2-7, the V gene TRBV28; TRBD2 matches at 7 bases. With 11 bases clipped from V and 3 bases from J, the junction kept 16 bases outside the gene matches. This CDR3 has 15 amino acids. Germline values: CDR1 MDHEN, CDR2 SYDVKM. The CDR3 loop reads CAADHGGAGIYEQYF. Here the CDR3 DNA reads TGTGCCGCGGACCACGGGGGAGCGGGAATCTACGAGCAGTACTTC. Together with reference TRBV28 and TRBJ2-7, the CDR3 gives the full variable domain: DVKVTQSSRYLVKRTGEKVFLECVQDMDHENMFWYRQDPGLGLRLIYFSYDVKMKEKGDIPEGYSVSREKKERFSLILESASTNQTSMYLCAADHGGAGIYEQYFGPGTRLTVT.

CDR3 in DNA: TGCGCCAGCAGCCTCACCTCTAGCGGACTCACAGATACGCAGTATTTT. As protein: CASSLTSSGLTDTQYF. The chain couples TRBV4-1 to TRBJ2-3; TRBD2 aligns across 7 bases. This CDR3 is built from 16 residues. V was clipped by 4 bases and J by 2 bases; unmatched bases: 9. CDR1 is MGHRA and CDR2 is YSYEKL in the germline V gene.

This clone showed up just once. This CDR3 reads CASSLVQHYGYTF. The CDR3 DNA is TGTGCCAGCAGTTTAGTACAGCACTATGGCTACACCTTC. The V call is TRBV28, the J call TRBJ1-2; D remains ambiguous. Per germline, CDR1 MDHEN and CDR2 SYDVKM. V was clipped by 2 bases and J by 3 bases, with 7 bases between them. CDR3 length: 13 residues.

The J gene is TRBJ2-2, the V gene TRBV6-1; a weak D match, TRBD1 (5 bases). CDR1 is MNHNS and CDR2 is SASEGT in the germline V gene. V was shortened by 6 bases and J by 0 bases, with 11 bases between the two germline ends. This CDR3 contains 15 residues. CDR3 sequence: CASSPGSANTGELFF. The CDR3, as DNA: TGTGCCAGCAGCCCAGGGTCCGCGAACACCGGGGAGCTGTTTTTT.

The genes are TRBV28 and TRBJ2-7; D gene uncertain. The CDR3 has 14 amino acids. V gave up 5 bases and J gave up 0 bases, with 11 bases separating them. Germline loops: CDR1 MDHEN, CDR2 SYDVKM. The CDR3: CASSSAAPSYEQYF. CDR3 DNA sequence: TGTGCCAGCAGTAGCGCAGCTCCCTCCTACGAGCAGTACTTC.

The rearrangement links TRBV10-3 to TRBJ1-5; D call uncertain. V gave up 5 bases and J gave up 7 bases, with 12 bases separating them. The CDR3 covers 13 residues. CDR1 is ENHRY and CDR2 is SYGVKD in the germline V gene. The CDR3 spells CAISPAGEQPQHF. CDR3 DNA: TGTGCCATCAGTCCGGCCGGGGAGCAGCCCCAGCATTTT.

The sample holds one count of this clone. The chain recombines TRBV5-1 with TRBJ2-7; a weak D match, TRBD2 (5 bases). The germline V gene encodes CDR1 SGHRS and CDR2 YFSETQ. V gave up 4 bases and J gave up 5 bases, with 10 bases separating them. This CDR3 contains 12 residues. The CDR3 nucleotides are TGCGCCAGCAGCGACCTCGGGGACGAGCAGTACTTC. Translated, it gives CASSDLGDEQYF.

The V gene is TRBV6-6, the J gene TRBJ2-2; 7 positions agree with TRBD2. The CDR3 extends over 14 amino acids. Germline CDR1 MNHNY, CDR2 SVGAGI (reference sequence). V lost 6 bases to trimming and J lost 4 bases; unmatched junction nucleotides: 5. The CDR3 sequence is CASSPGGSTGELFF. In nucleotides, the CDR3 is TGTGCCAGCAGCCCGGGAGGTAGCACCGGGGAGCTGTTTTTT.

This chain joins TRBV28 and TRBJ2-7, with 13 bases lining up with TRBD2. The germline CDR1 and CDR2 sequences are MDHEN and SYDVKM. With V trimmed by 6 bases and J by 5 bases, 4 bases remained unmatched. The CDR3 length is 14 residues. CDR3 DNA sequence: TGTGCCAGCAGCCGGACTAGCGGGAGTGACGAGCAGTACTTC. As protein: CASSRTSGSDEQYF.

The CDR3 here is CASSDTGQIDTQYF. Written as DNA, the CDR3 is TGTGCCAGCAGTGACACGGGACAAATAGATACGCAGTATTTT. This rearrangement joins TRBV6-1 to TRBJ2-3; maybe TRBD1 (6 bases). This CDR3 has 14 amino acids. Germline CDR1 is MNHNS and CDR2 is SASEGT. Trimming stripped 3 bases from V and 5 bases from J, with 12 bases between.

The chain joins TRBV6-5 to TRBJ1-2; 8 bases line up with TRBD1. The CDR3 extends over 15 amino acids. After removal of 3 bases from V and 7 bases from J, the junction contained 10 bases not matched to a gene. The germline V gene encodes CDR1 MNHEY and CDR2 SVGAGI. CDR3 residues: CASSYSGQVDFGYTF. DNA of the CDR3: TGTGCCAGCAGTTATTCGGGACAGGTTGATTTTGGCTACACCTTC.

The chain recombines TRBV28 with TRBJ1-4; D perhaps matches TRBD1 (6 bases). V dropped 3 bases and J dropped 7 bases, with 12 bases sitting between them. Germline CDR1 and CDR2: MDHEN and SYDVKM. This CDR3 is 14 amino acids long. CDR3 amino acids: CASSLEGGGEKLFF. CDR3 bases: TGTGCCAGCAGTTTGGAGGGAGGGGGTGAAAAACTGTTTTTT.

The chain is built from TRBV6-5 and TRBJ2-3, with D possibly TRBD2 on 6 matching bases. This CDR3 is built from 14 residues. Germline-derived CDR1 and CDR2 are MNHEY and SVGAGI. Trimming stripped 2 bases from V and 6 bases from J, with 12 bases between. For the CDR3, the DNA is TGTGCCAGCAGTTACACTAGCTTCGGCGATACGCAGTATTTT. Protein product: CASSYTSFGDTQYF.

This chain uses TRBV1 with TRBJ2-1; TRBD2 reflects the table's D call only, with no check against the DNA. TRBV1 is reported as a pseudogene. The CDR3 consists of 21 residues. The CDR3 reads CTSSQSVLLAATWRGHNEQFF. Written as DNA, the CDR3 is TGCACCAGCAGCCAGTCTGTCTTACTAGCGGCTACTTGGAGGGGTCACAATGAGCAGTTCTTC.

The CDR3 nucleotides read TGTGCCAGCACCTCAACGGACAGCTCCTACGAGCAGTACTTC. Its translation: CASTSTDSSYEQYF. The rearrangement joins TRBV6-1 to TRBJ2-7, with a possible D match to TRBD1 (6 bases). The CDR3 is made up of 14 amino acids. The germline V gene has CDR1 MNHNS and CDR2 SASEGT. Trimming removed 7 bases from V and 0 bases from J, with 13 bases in between.

This chain connects TRBV5-6 to TRBJ2-7; D possibly corresponds to TRBD1 (5 bases). Germline assignment: CDR1 SGHDT and CDR2 YYEEEE. CDR3 length equals 14 residues. Trimming shortened V by 0 bases and J by 5 bases, and 12 bases separated the two germline ends. CDR3 nucleotides: TGTGCCAGCAGCTTGGCTGGGGCTACGAACGAGCAGTACTTC. Translated, it gives CASSLAGATNEQYF.

V and J are TRBV6-1 and TRBJ2-1; perhaps TRBD2 as D (6 bases). V shed 6 bases and J shed 12 bases, with 21 bases lying between them. Germline V gene data show CDR1 as MNHNS and CDR2 as SASEGT. The CDR3 runs 14 residues. This CDR3 reads CASRRLGPILGQFF. CDR3 bases: TGTGCCAGCAGGCGACTAGGTCCCATATTAGGGCAGTTCTTC.

The rearrangement joins TRBV23-1 to TRBJ2-1; 7 bases map to TRBD1. TRBV23-1 belongs to the ORF category, with a function that is uncertain. V was pared by 4 bases and J by 8 bases, with 14 bases of the junction left unmatched. The CDR3 sequence is 16 residues long. The CDR3: CASSPGQDSKTDEQFF. DNA for the CDR3: TGCGCCAGCAGTCCAGGACAGGATTCCAAAACTGATGAGCAGTTCTTC.

This clone has more than one count but fewer than ten. V usage is TRBV4-1 and J usage is TRBJ2-7, with 14 bases lining up with TRBD2. The junction had 5 bases not matched to a gene; V was cut back by 4 bases and J by 6 bases. The CDR3 runs 15 residues. CDR1 and CDR2 (germline): MGHRA, YSYEKL. CDR3 bases: TGCGCCAGCAGCCCGGGACTAGCGGGAGTCGGCGAGCAGTACTTC. This encodes CASSPGLAGVGEQYF.

V and J are TRBV6-4 and TRBJ1-1; D might be TRBD1 (5 bases). V was cut by 3 bases and J by 0 bases, with 5 bases left in between. The CDR3 consists of 13 residues. Germline CDR1 reads MRHNA; CDR2 reads SNTAGT. The CDR3 nucleotides read TGTGCCAGCAGTGAGACAGTGAACACTGAAGCTTTCTTT. It codes for CASSETVNTEAFF.

The chain employs TRBV9 and TRBJ1-4, with 7 nucleotides matching TRBD1. CDR3 length: 15 residues. CDR1 is SGDLS and CDR2 is YYNGEE in the germline V gene. The ends lost 4 bases at V and 8 bases at J; junction bases unmatched: 11. The DNA for the CDR3 is TGTGCCAGCAGCATACGGGGGACAGAAAGGGAAAAACTGTTTTTT. Residues: CASSIRGTEREKLFF.

CDR3 in DNA: TGCGCCAGCAGCTTGGGACAGGCGATCCTCGAGCAGTACTTC. This gives the protein CASSLGQAILEQYF. The genes are TRBV5-1 and TRBJ2-7, with D maybe TRBD1 (6 bases). From germline, CDR1 is SGHRS and CDR2 YFSETQ. Trimming left V 0 bases short and J 6 bases short, with 13 bases between. The CDR3 spans 14 residues.